This TCR beta chain comes out of a study of early T cells in non-severe SARS-CoV-2 infection. Study-wide context: Unsorted whole-blood RNA was sequenced in bulk, leaving chains unpaired.

The CDR3 runs to 13 residues. The V end lost 4 bases, the J end lost 0 bases, and 10 bases lay between the germline ends. CDR1 and CDR2 (germline): SQVTM, ANQGSEA. Unique molecular identifiers were attached to individual cDNA molecules. In TCRdb, the 5' RACE reads were re-called with MiXCR into one record per CDR3 protein. The sample shows 85,000 to 100,000 distinct CDR3 sequences, about 10% of them seen only once. The chain is built from TRBV29-1 and TRBJ2-7; the D is unclear. The clonotype was recovered from an adult who was a healthcare worker with PCR-confirmed SARS-CoV-2 infection or an uninfected control (not recorded which). Sequenced: whole blood. The CDR3: CSVGTAISYEQYF. The CDR3 region has the DNA TGCAGCGTTGGGACGGCGATCTCCTACGAGCAGTACTTC.